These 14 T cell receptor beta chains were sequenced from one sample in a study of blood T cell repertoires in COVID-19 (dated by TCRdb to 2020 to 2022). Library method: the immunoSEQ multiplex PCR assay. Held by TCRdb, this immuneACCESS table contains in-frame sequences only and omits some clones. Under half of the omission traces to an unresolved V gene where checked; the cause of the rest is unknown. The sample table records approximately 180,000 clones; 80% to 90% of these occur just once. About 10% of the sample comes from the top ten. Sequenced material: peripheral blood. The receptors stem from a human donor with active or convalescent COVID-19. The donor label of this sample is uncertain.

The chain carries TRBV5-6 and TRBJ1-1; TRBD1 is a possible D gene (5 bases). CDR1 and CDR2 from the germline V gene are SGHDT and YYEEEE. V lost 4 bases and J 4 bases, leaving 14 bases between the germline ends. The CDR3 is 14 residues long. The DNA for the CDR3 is TGTGCCAGCAGCCCAACGGGGGGGAGCACTGAAGCTTTCTTT. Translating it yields CASSPTGGSTEAFF.

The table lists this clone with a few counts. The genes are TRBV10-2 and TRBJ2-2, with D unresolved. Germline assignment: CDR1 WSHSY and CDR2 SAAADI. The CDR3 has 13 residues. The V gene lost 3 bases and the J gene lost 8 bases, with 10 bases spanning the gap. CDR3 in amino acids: CASSEKLVGELFF. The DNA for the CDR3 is TGCGCCAGCAGTGAAAAGTTAGTAGGGGAGCTGTTTTTT.

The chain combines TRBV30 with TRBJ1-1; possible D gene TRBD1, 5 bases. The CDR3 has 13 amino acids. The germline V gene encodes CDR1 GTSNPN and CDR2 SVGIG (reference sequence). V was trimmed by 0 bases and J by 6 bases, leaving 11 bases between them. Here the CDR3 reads CAWSVQAGAEAFF. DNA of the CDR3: TGTGCCTGGAGTGTACAGGCGGGGGCTGAAGCTTTCTTT.

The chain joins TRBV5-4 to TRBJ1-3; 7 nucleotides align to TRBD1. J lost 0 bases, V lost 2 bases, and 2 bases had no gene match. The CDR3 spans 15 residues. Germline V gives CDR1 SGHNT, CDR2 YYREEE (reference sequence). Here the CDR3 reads CASSFQGGSGNTIYF. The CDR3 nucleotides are TGTGCCAGCAGCTTTCAGGGGGGCTCTGGAAACACCATATATTTT.

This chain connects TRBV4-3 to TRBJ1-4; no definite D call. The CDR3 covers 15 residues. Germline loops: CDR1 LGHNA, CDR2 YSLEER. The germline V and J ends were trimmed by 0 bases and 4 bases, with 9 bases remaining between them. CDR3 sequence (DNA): TGCGCCAGCAGCCAAGACTCCACAGTTAATGAAAAACTGTTTTTT. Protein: CASSQDSTVNEKLFF.

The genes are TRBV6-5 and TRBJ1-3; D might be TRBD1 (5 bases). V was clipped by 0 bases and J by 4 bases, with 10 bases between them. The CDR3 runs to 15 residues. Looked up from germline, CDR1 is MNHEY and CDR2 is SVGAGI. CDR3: CASSYSSDRGNTIYF. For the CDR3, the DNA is TGTGCCAGCAGTTACTCAAGCGACAGAGGAAACACCATATATTTT.

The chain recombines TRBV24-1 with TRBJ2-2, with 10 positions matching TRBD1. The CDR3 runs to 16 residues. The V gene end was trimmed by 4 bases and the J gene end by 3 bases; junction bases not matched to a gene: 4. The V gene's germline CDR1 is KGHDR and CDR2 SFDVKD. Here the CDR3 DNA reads TGTGCCACCAGTGACCTAGGGACAGGGGACACCGGGGAGCTGTTTTTT. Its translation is CATSDLGTGDTGELFF.

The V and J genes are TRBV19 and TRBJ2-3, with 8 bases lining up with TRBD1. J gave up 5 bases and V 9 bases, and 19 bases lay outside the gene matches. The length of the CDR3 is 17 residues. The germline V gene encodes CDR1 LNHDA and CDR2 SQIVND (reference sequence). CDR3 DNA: TGTGCCAGCGGGACAGGTTCTAGTAGGGGAGCTAAAGATACGCAGTATTTT. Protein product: CASGTGSSRGAKDTQYF.

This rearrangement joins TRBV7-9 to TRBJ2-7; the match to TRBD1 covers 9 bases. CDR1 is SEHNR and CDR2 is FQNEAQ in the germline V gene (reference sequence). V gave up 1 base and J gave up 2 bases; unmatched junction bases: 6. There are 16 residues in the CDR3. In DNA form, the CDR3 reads TGTGCCAGCAGCTTAGTGTCACAGGGGGCTGCCTACGAGCAGTACTTC. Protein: CASSLVSQGAAYEQYF.

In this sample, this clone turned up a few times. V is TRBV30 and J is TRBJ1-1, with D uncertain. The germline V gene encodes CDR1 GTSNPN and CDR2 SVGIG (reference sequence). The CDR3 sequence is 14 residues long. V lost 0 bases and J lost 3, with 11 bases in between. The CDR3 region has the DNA TGTGCCTGGAGTGTAGTGGAGGGCTACACTGAAGCTTTCTTT. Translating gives CAWSVVEGYTEAFF.

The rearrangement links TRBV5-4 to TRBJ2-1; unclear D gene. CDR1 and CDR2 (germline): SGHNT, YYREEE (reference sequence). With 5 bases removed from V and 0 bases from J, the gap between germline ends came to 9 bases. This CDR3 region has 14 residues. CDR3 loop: CASRIHSSYNEQFF. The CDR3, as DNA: TGTGCCAGCAGGATTCATAGCTCCTACAATGAGCAGTTCTTC.

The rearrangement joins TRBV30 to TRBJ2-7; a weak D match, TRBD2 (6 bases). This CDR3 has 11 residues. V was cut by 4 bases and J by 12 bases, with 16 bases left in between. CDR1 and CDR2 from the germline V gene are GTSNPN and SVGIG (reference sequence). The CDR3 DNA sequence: TGTGCCTGGACAGTTGGAGGGAGTCGGTACTTC. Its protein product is CAWTVGGSRYF.

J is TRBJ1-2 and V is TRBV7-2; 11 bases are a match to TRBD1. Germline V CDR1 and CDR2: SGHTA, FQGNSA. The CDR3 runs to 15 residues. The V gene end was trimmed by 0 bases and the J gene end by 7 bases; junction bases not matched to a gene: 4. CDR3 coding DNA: TGTGCCAGCAGCTTAGCCGGACAGGGGGCCGGTGGCTACACCTTC. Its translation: CASSLAGQGAGGYTF. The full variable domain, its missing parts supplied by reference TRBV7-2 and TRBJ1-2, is GAGVSQSPSNKVTEKGKDVELRCDPISGHTALYWYRQSLGQGLEFLIYFQGNSAPDKSGLPSDRFSAERTGGSVSTLTIQRTQQEDSAVYLCASSLAGQGAGGYTFGSGTRLTVV.

The CDR3 region is CASSLKGTGELFF. The CDR3 DNA follows: TGTGCCAGCAGCTTAAAGGGGACCGGGGAGCTGTTTTTT. The rearrangement joins TRBV7-3 to TRBJ2-2, with D possibly matching TRBD1 (5 bases). V lost 1 base, J lost 5 bases, and 5 bases lay in between. The V gene's germline CDR1 is SGHTA and CDR2 FQGTGA. This CDR3 comprises 13 residues.